These 32 T cell receptor beta chains were all obtained from the same sample, sequenced in a study of blood T cell repertoires in COVID-19. Profiled with immunoSEQ multiplex PCR; TCRdb holds only in-frame clones, not every one. The data contain 470,000 or so clones, around nine tenths of them seen just once; the ten biggest clones take up 1.5% to 2%. Material: PBMCs or T cells enriched from blood (not recorded which). These receptors all stem from a woman between 18 and 30 years old with acute COVID-19.

This clone was seen more than once but under ten times. The genes are TRBV6-2 or TRBV6-3 and TRBJ1-5; no clear D. The CDR3 has 14 residues. V dropped 2 bases and J dropped 3 bases, with 8 bases sitting between them. CDR1 and CDR2 (germline): MNHEY, SVGEGT. The CDR3 region has the DNA TGTGCCAGCAGTTACCAGGCCCCCAATCAGCCCCAGCATTTT. Its translation: CASSYQAPNQPQHF.

The genes are TRBV4-3 and TRBJ2-1; 7 bases align to TRBD2. The V gene end was trimmed by 1 base and the J gene end by 7 bases; junction bases not matched to a gene: 10. In germline, CDR1 is LGHNA, CDR2 YSLEER. There are 16 residues in the CDR3. The CDR3 sequence is CASSQVMSAGRNEQFF. In DNA, the CDR3 is TGCGCCAGCAGCCAAGTGATGTCAGCGGGAAGGAATGAGCAGTTCTTC.

The rearrangement links TRBV7-3 to TRBJ1-5; D gene unclear. V dropped 0 bases and J dropped 6 bases, with 9 bases sitting between them. The germline V gene encodes CDR1 SGHTA and CDR2 FQGTGA. The CDR3 contains 14 residues. CDR3 sequence: CASSLTGGSQPQHF. DNA for the CDR3: TGTGCCAGCAGCTTAACCGGAGGAAGTCAGCCCCAGCATTTT.

As for this clone: The junction departs from germline at one end; a sequencing error may be responsible. The V call is TRBV12-3 or TRBV12-4, the J call TRBJ1-2; 7 nucleotides agree with TRBD1. This CDR3 region has 11 residues. The CDR3 loop is CASSFVGQQDF. For the CDR3, the DNA is TGTGCCAGCAGTTTCGTGGGACAGCAGGACTTC.

The J gene is TRBJ1-5, the V gene TRBV19; 9 bases are shared with TRBD1. The V and J ends lost 7 bases and 0 bases, in that order; junction bases with no gene match: 10. Germline V gene sequence: CDR1 LNHDA, CDR2 SQIVND (reference sequence). The CDR3 has 17 amino acids. The CDR3 region is CASTPGTGLYSNQPQHF. The CDR3 DNA reads as TGTGCCAGTACGCCCGGGACAGGGCTCTATAGCAATCAGCCCCAGCATTTT.

This clone has a single count. V is TRBV29-1 and J is TRBJ2-3; 9 bases agree with TRBD2. There are 13 residues in the CDR3. V gave up 7 bases and J gave up 7 bases; unmatched junction bases: 9. Per the germline V gene, CDR1 is SQVTM and CDR2 is ANQGSEA. CDR3 protein: CSGLRGGGYTQYF. The CDR3 bases are TGCAGCGGCCTGCGGGGGGGCGGGTATACGCAGTATTTT.

This clone appeared a single time. This chain connects TRBV7-8 to TRBJ1-3; D is undetermined. The CDR3 is 14 residues long. V was clipped by 5 bases and J by 10 bases, with 18 bases between them. The germline V gene has CDR1 SGHVS and CDR2 FQNEAQ. The CDR3, as DNA: TGTGCCAGCAGCCCCGGAAGTAATGGGCTTACCATATATTTT. This sequence encodes CASSPGSNGLTIYF.

The gene calls are TRBV7-9 and TRBJ1-1, with D perhaps TRBD1 (6 bases). CDR3 length: 12 amino acids. The ends were cut back, 5 bases at V and 8 bases at J, with 12 bases in the middle. The germline CDR1 and CDR2 sequences are SEHNR and FQNEAQ (reference sequence). CDR3 protein: CASSATGLEAFF. CDR3 DNA sequence: TGTGCCAGCAGCGCGACAGGTCTCGAAGCTTTCTTT.

The rearrangement links TRBV4-3 to TRBJ1-6, with 7 bases fitting TRBD1. The V segment lost 2 bases and the J segment 10 bases; nucleotides outside the gene matches: 5. CDR1 is LGHNA and CDR2 is YSLEER in the germline V gene. The CDR3 runs 14 residues. The CDR3 sequence: CASSQTGERSPLHF. The CDR3 region has the DNA TGCGCCAGCAGCCAAACAGGGGAGCGGTCACCCCTCCACTTT.

The V and J genes are TRBV19 and TRBJ1-4, with TRBD1 matching over 7 bases. The CDR3 length is 15 residues. Germline CDR1 is LNHDA and CDR2 is SQIVND (reference sequence). The junction had 3 bases not matched to a gene; V was cut back by 2 bases and J by 3 bases. The CDR3 spells CASSIKGQPNEKLFF. The CDR3 bases are TGTGCCAGTAGTATAAAGGGACAGCCTAATGAAAAACTGTTTTTT.

J is TRBJ2-3 and V is TRBV6-5; tentatively, D is TRBD2 (6 bases). V was trimmed by 8 bases and J by 7 bases, leaving 13 bases between them. Germline CDR1 and CDR2: MNHEY and SVGAGI. The CDR3 loop spans 12 amino acids. The CDR3 here is CASHGGGYTQYF. The DNA of the CDR3 is TGTGCCAGCCACGGGGGAGGTTATACGCAGTATTTT.

The chain has TRBV24-1 and TRBJ1-5; D not certain. Germline-derived CDR1 and CDR2 are KGHDR and SFDVKD. The V end was cut by 3 bases, the J end by 5 bases, with 10 bases between. The CDR3 extends over 14 amino acids. The CDR3 DNA sequence: TGTGCCACCAGTGATACAACAGAATATCAGCCCCAGCATTTT. It is translated as CATSDTTEYQPQHF.

The chain joins TRBV10-1 to TRBJ2-7; 7 bases line up with TRBD2. Germline-derived CDR1 and CDR2 are WNHNN and SYGVQD (reference sequence). This CDR3 is 14 amino acids long. Trimming at V came to 2 bases and at J to 6 bases, leaving 7 bases not matched to a gene. CDR3 coding DNA: TGCGCCAGCAGTGAGGAGGGAGGGCCGGTCGAGCAGTACTTC. Amino acids: CASSEEGGPVEQYF.

The rearrangement links TRBV6-5 to TRBJ1-1; no definite D call. Trimming left V 10 bases short and J 6 bases short, with 12 bases between. The CDR3 extends over 11 amino acids. Germline CDR1 and CDR2: MNHEY and SVGAGI. CDR3 bases: TGTGCCATATCCGTGGCCGCTGAAGCTTTCTTT. As protein: CAISVAAEAFF.

The chain carries TRBV6-1 and TRBJ2-7; TRBD1 agrees at 7 bases. Germline assignment: CDR1 MNHNS and CDR2 SASEGT. This CDR3 contains 15 residues. V shed 7 bases and J 0 bases; nucleotides not matched to a gene: 9. As DNA, the CDR3 is TGTGCCAGCACCCAGGGGGTATATCGCTCCTACGAGCAGTACTTC. It codes for CASTQGVYRSYEQYF.

The V call is TRBV10-3, the J call TRBJ2-7, with 9 bases fitting TRBD2. The CDR3 sequence is 15 residues long. Germline values: CDR1 ENHRY, CDR2 SYGVKD. Unmatched junction bases numbered 9, after V lost 5 bases and J lost 4 bases. The DNA of the CDR3 is TGTGCCATCAGTCCCATAGCGGGAGTAGTTTACGAGCAGTACTTC. Translation gives CAISPIAGVVYEQYF.

The V call is TRBV3-1 (or the pseudogene TRBV3-2), the J call TRBJ1-3; the D gene is possibly TRBD1 (5 bases). Germline V gives CDR1 LGHDT, CDR2 YNNKEL (reference sequence). This CDR3 has 16 amino acids. V lost 4 bases and J 2 bases, leaving 15 bases between the germline ends. The CDR3 region has the DNA TGTGCCAGCAGCCCCAAGGAGGGGATACCTGGAAACACCATATATTTT. Encoded protein: CASSPKEGIPGNTIYF.

This clone was found once. The chain is built from TRBV6-2 or TRBV6-3 and TRBJ1-1; no clear D gene. This CDR3 has 13 amino acids. V gave up 6 bases and J gave up 1 base, with 9 bases separating them. Germline lookup yields CDR1 MNHEY and CDR2 SVGEGT. The CDR3 DNA follows: TGTGCCAGCAGCCTAGACAAGAACACTGAAGCTTTCTTT. Encoded protein: CASSLDKNTEAFF.

The sample holds one count of this clone. This chain connects TRBV4-3 to TRBJ2-1; 12 bases match TRBD2. The germline gives CDR1 LGHNA, CDR2 YSLEER. After removal of 4 bases from V and 9 bases from J, the junction contained 10 bases not matched to a gene. The CDR3 contains 16 residues. CDR3 in DNA: TGCGCCAGCAGCCGCGTAACTAGCGGGAGGTCCACTGAGCAGTTCTTC. Protein sequence: CASSRVTSGRSTEQFF.

The chain has TRBV6-5 and TRBJ2-1, with 11 bases that match TRBD2. This CDR3 is 15 amino acids long. Germline CDR1 MNHEY, CDR2 SVGAGI. The ends lost 6 bases at V and 4 bases at J; junction bases unmatched: 5. The CDR3 nucleotides read TGTGCCAGCAGCCCGACTAGCGGGGAATACAATGAGCAGTTCTTC. Its protein is CASSPTSGEYNEQFF.

This clone appeared a single time. The V and J genes are TRBV15 and TRBJ1-2; 8 nucleotides align to TRBD1. CDR1 is LNHNV, CDR2 YYDKDF, per germline (reference sequence). The CDR3 length is 13 residues. V was clipped by 5 bases and J by 4 bases; unmatched bases: 3. The CDR3 coding sequence is TGTGCCACCAGCTTCGGACAGGGCTATGGCTACACCTTC. This codes for CATSFGQGYGYTF. Together with reference TRBV15 and TRBJ1-2, the CDR3 gives the full variable domain: DAMVIQNPRYQVTQFGKPVTLSCSQTLNHNVMYWYQQKSSQAPKLLFHYYDKDFNNEADTPDNFQSRRPNTSFCFLDIRSPGLGDTAMYLCATSFGQGYGYTFGSGTRLTVV.

The table lists this clone with a count of one. V gene TRBV11-2 combines with J gene TRBJ2-1; 11 nucleotides align to TRBD2. Germline assignment: CDR1 SGHAT and CDR2 FQNNGV. The CDR3 totals 18 residues. V gave up 1 base and J gave up 7 bases; unmatched junction bases: 12. Here the CDR3 DNA reads TGTGCCAGCAGCTTAGTTACTAGCGGGGGCTTGGGGGGAAATGAGCAGTTCTTC. This sequence encodes CASSLVTSGGLGGNEQFF. The whole variable domain, filled in from reference TRBV11-2 and TRBJ2-1, reads EAGVAQSPRYKIIEKRQSVAFWCNPISGHATLYWYQQILGQGPKLLIQFQNNGVVDDSQLPKDRFSAERLKGVDSTLKIQPAKLEDSAVYLCASSLVTSGGLGGNEQFFGPGTRLTVL.

V is TRBV9 and J is TRBJ2-7; 12 bases are shared with TRBD1. Trimming cost V 0 bases and J 7 bases; bases outside gene matches: 5. The length of the CDR3 is 15 residues. From germline, CDR1 is SGDLS and CDR2 YYNGEE. CDR3 residues: CASSVEGQGAREQYF. The CDR3 DNA reads as TGTGCCAGCAGCGTAGAGGGACAGGGGGCACGAGAGCAGTACTTC.

This chain joins TRBV7-9 and TRBJ2-6; 7 nucleotides line up with TRBD1. J was trimmed by 3 bases and V by 0 bases; bases with no gene match: 5. There are 17 residues in the CDR3. CDR1 and CDR2 from the germline V gene are SEHNR and FQNEAQ (reference sequence). The CDR3 loop is CASSLAGGTGGANVLTF. The DNA of the CDR3 is TGTGCCAGCAGCTTAGCAGGGGGCACAGGTGGGGCCAACGTCCTGACTTTC.

The chain recombines TRBV4-3 with TRBJ2-3; 9 nucleotides agree with TRBD2. V gave up 1 base and J gave up 5 bases; unmatched junction bases: 10. CDR3 length: 17 amino acids. Germline V gene sequence: CDR1 LGHNA, CDR2 YSLEER. CDR3 sequence: CASSQAAGTSFGDTQYF. The CDR3 DNA is TGCGCCAGCAGCCAAGCCGCCGGGACTAGCTTTGGAGATACGCAGTATTTT.

This chain joins TRBV7-9 and TRBJ2-7, with 7 nucleotides matching TRBD2. This CDR3 comprises 18 residues. Per germline, CDR1 SEHNR and CDR2 FQNEAQ (reference sequence). The V gene end was trimmed by 0 bases and the J gene end by 0 bases; junction bases not matched to a gene: 11. CDR3 in DNA: TGTGCCAGCAGCTTAGCTCGGGGGGTAGGATATAGCTCCTACGAGCAGTACTTC. Amino acid sequence: CASSLARGVGYSSYEQYF. Complete variable domain (other parts from reference TRBV7-9 and TRBJ2-7): DTGVSQNPRHKITKRGQNVTFRCDPISEHNRLYWYRQTLGQGPEFLTYFQNEAQLEKSRLLSDRFSAERPKGSFSTLEIQRTEQGDSAMYLCASSLARGVGYSSYEQYFGPGTRLTVT.

The chain links TRBV7-2 to TRBJ1-2; 9 positions match TRBD1. V was clipped by 7 bases and J by 5 bases; unmatched bases: 8. Per the germline V gene, CDR1 is SGHTA and CDR2 is FQGNSA. This CDR3 is built from 14 residues. CDR3 sequence reads: CASIPGQGGYGYTF. In nucleotides, the CDR3 is TGTGCCAGCATCCCGGGACAGGGAGGGTATGGCTACACCTTC.

The chain is built from TRBV2 and TRBJ2-5; unclear D gene. Germline V gene data show CDR1 as SNHLY and CDR2 as FYNNEI. The V and J ends lost 10 bases and 5 bases respectively, with 14 bases between them. The CDR3 is made up of 12 amino acids. The CDR3 nucleotides read TGTGCCACCAAGACGTCCGGGGAGACCCAGTACTTC. This codes for CATKTSGETQYF. Together with reference TRBV2 and TRBJ2-5, the CDR3 gives the full variable domain: EPEVTQTPSHQVTQMGQEVILRCVPISNHLYFYWYRQILGQKVEFLVSFYNNEISEKSEIFDDQFSVERPDGSNFTLKIRSTKLEDSAMYFCATKTSGETQYFGPGTRLLVL.

The chain carries TRBV25-1 and TRBJ1-6, with TRBD1 identical over 7 bases. CDR1 is MGHDK, CDR2 SYGVNS, per germline. The CDR3 loop spans 16 amino acids. Germline trimming cut 8 bases from V and 10 bases from J; bases unmatched to any gene: 17. This chain's CDR3 is CASSSDPDRRGSPLHF. The CDR3 nucleotides are TGTGCCAGCTCCTCGGACCCGGACAGGAGAGGCTCACCCCTCCACTTT.

The genes are TRBV11-2 and TRBJ1-2; 10 bases are shared with TRBD1. CDR1 is SGHAT and CDR2 is FQNNGV in the germline V gene. The CDR3 consists of 15 residues. The V segment lost 0 bases and the J segment 5 bases; nucleotides outside the gene matches: 3. The CDR3 loop is CASSLDWTGGYGYTF. The CDR3, as DNA: TGTGCCAGCAGCTTAGATTGGACAGGGGGTTATGGCTACACCTTC.

The V call is TRBV5-1, the J call TRBJ1-4, with 9 bases fitting TRBD1. The V gene's germline CDR1 is SGHRS and CDR2 YFSETQ. The ends lost 0 bases at V and 7 bases at J; junction bases unmatched: 7. The CDR3 has 16 amino acids. The CDR3 loop reads CASSLGQADRGEKLFF. In DNA form, the CDR3 reads TGCGCCAGCAGCTTGGGCCAGGCGGACAGGGGTGAAAAACTGTTTTTT.

This clone was seen a single time. The gene calls are TRBV11-2 and TRBJ1-6; unclear D gene. Germline V gene data show CDR1 as SGHAT and CDR2 as FQNNGV. There are 16 residues in the CDR3. V was cut by 3 bases and J by 7 bases, with 16 bases left in between. DNA of the CDR3: TGTGCCAGCAGCTTTTTAGAAGAGGTTCGCAATTCACCCCTCCACTTT. Protein product: CASSFLEEVRNSPLHF.